What follows are 31 T cell receptor beta chains derived from one specimen sequenced in a study of blood T cells in healthy people across ages (dated by TCRdb to the mid-2010s). Library preparation employed 5' RACE. Sequencer: Illumina HiSeq 2500. A second roughly 7 to 11 cycle PCR used a sample-barcoded 5' primer and a J-beta primer mix. In TCRdb, the public reads were trimmed at Q25 with fastp and aligned with MiXCR, with productive beta chains retained. Rows matching on CDR3 protein sequence are summarized as one entry with the most common DNA and genes. This sample holds around 800,000 distinct CDR3 sequences; around 62% were observed only once. Together, the top ten hold 25% to 30% of the sample. The sequenced sample consisted of blood. These receptors were collected from a man between 25 and 39 years old in good health.

This chain connects TRBV7-2 to TRBJ2-7; D may be TRBD1 (5 bases). This CDR3 has 14 amino acids. Trimming shortened V by 2 bases and J by 3 bases, and 11 bases separated the two germline ends. Germline V gene lookup returns CDR1 SGHTA and CDR2 FQGNSA. DNA of the CDR3: TGTGCCAGCAGCTTATGGCCCACAGGCTACGAGCAGTACTTC. Residues: CASSLWPTGYEQYF.

V is TRBV12-3 or TRBV12-4 and J is TRBJ2-3; D perhaps matches TRBD2 (6 bases). The CDR3 has 15 amino acids. The V end was cut by 1 base, the J end by 3 bases, with 11 bases between. The CDR3 reads CASSLGWRETDTQYF. The CDR3 bases are TGTGCCAGCAGTTTAGGTTGGAGGGAAACAGATACGCAGTATTTT.

This clonotype was seen a handful of times. The chain recombines TRBV6-5 with TRBJ2-3; TRBD2 matches 11 bases. With 5 bases clipped from V and 1 base from J, the junction kept 5 bases outside the gene matches. The CDR3 has 16 residues. CDR1 MNHEY and CDR2 SVGAGI come from the germline V gene. CDR3 sequence reads: CASSPSTSGGTDTQYF. The CDR3 DNA reads as TGTGCCAGCAGTCCGTCGACTAGCGGGGGCACAGATACGCAGTATTTT.

The sample holds many counts of this clonotype. The V and J genes are TRBV28 and TRBJ1-2; D uncertain. The V gene's germline CDR1 is MDHEN and CDR2 SYDVKM. V was pared by 2 bases and J by 4 bases, with 5 bases between. The length of the CDR3 is 12 residues. This CDR3 is CASSLVLYGYTF. The CDR3 nucleotides are TGTGCCAGCAGTTTAGTCCTCTATGGCTACACCTTC.

The rearrangement joins TRBV20-1 to TRBJ2-2, with 13 bases lining up with TRBD2. The CDR3 loop spans 18 amino acids. V lost 4 bases and J lost 7; bases outside the gene matches: 15. Germline V gene lookup returns CDR1 DFQATT and CDR2 SNEGSKA (reference sequence). The CDR3 region has the DNA TGCAGTGCTATCAAGACTAGCGGGGGGCCGCAGGACAACGGGGAGCTGTTTTTT. Its translation: CSAIKTSGGPQDNGELFF.

The rearrangement uses TRBV27 and TRBJ2-7; D is possibly TRBD2 (6 bases). V lost 2 bases to trimming and J lost 6 bases, with 17 bases between them. Germline V gene sequence: CDR1 MNHEY, CDR2 SMNVEV (reference sequence). The CDR3 has 15 residues. The CDR3 is CASSLLRAGSGEQYF. CDR3 DNA: TGTGCCAGCAGTTTACTTCGCGCGGGGAGCGGCGAGCAGTACTTC.

This clonotype has only a few counts. CDR3 in DNA: TGCAGCGTTGAAGGGACAGCAGATGGCTACACCTTC. Translation: CSVEGTADGYTF. The V call is TRBV29-1, the J call TRBJ1-2, with D perhaps matching TRBD1 (6 bases). The CDR3 runs to 12 residues. The ends were cut back, 1 base at V and 6 bases at J, with 9 bases in the middle. The germline V gene has CDR1 SQVTM and CDR2 ANQGSEA.

V and J are TRBV5-1 and TRBJ1-6; 7 bases are a match to TRBD1. This CDR3 is built from 18 residues. The J segment lost 7 bases and the V segment lost 0 bases, leaving 13 bases of the junction unmatched. CDR1 SGHRS and CDR2 YFSETQ come from the germline V gene. The CDR3 loop is CASSLEVSNRGRNSPLHF. The CDR3 nucleotides are TGCGCCAGCAGCTTGGAAGTATCTAACAGGGGTAGGAATTCACCCCTCCACTTT.

In its sample, this clonotype was seen a few times. The chain links TRBV29-1 to TRBJ2-3; no clear D. The CDR3 runs to 14 residues. V was cut by 4 bases and J by 0 bases, with 11 bases left in between. Per germline, CDR1 SQVTM and CDR2 ANQGSEA. The CDR3 bases are TGCAGCGTTGGTTGGTCGGCTAGCACAGATACGCAGTATTTT. As protein: CSVGWSASTDTQYF.

The chain joins TRBV20-1 to TRBJ1-2; possible D gene TRBD1, 5 bases. Germline values: CDR1 DFQATT, CDR2 SNEGSKA (reference sequence). The CDR3 has 12 residues. Trimming cost V 3 bases and J 8 bases, with 13 bases left between them. The DNA of the CDR3 is TGCAGTGCTAGGGTCGGCAGGGCAGGCTACACCTTC. Translating gives CSARVGRAGYTF.

On this clonotype: It may be a read error: a sequence one base away is much more abundant. The CDR3 region is CATSREMLTGRNEQYF. The CDR3 region has the DNA TGTGCCACCAGCAGAGAGATGTTAACAGGCAGGAATGAGCAGTACTTC. The chain links TRBV15 to TRBJ2-7, with a weak D call TRBD1 (5 bases). V lost 0 bases to trimming and J lost 7 bases, with 19 bases between them. CDR1 is LNHNV, CDR2 YYDKDF, per germline (reference sequence). CDR3 length: 16 amino acids.

The chain uses TRBV29-1 and TRBJ2-5; 8 bases line up with TRBD2. V gave up 4 bases and J gave up 4 bases; unmatched junction bases: 11. Germline V gene data show CDR1 as SQVTM and CDR2 as ANQGSEA. There are 15 residues in the CDR3. DNA of the CDR3: TGCAGCGTTGTATTGGCGGGGGGTATCTTAGAGACCCAGTACTTC. It yields the protein CSVVLAGGILETQYF.

V is TRBV9 and J is TRBJ2-1; 9 bases agree with TRBD1. Per germline, CDR1 SGDLS and CDR2 YYNGEE. The ends lost 1 base at V and 8 bases at J; junction bases unmatched: 10. The CDR3 runs 16 residues. The CDR3 DNA follows: TGTGCCAGCAGCGTAACCGGGACAGGGAACGGGGATGAGCAGTTCTTC. This encodes CASSVTGTGNGDEQFF.

The chain carries TRBV5-1 and TRBJ2-1, with 10 bases fitting TRBD2. This CDR3 comprises 17 residues. With V trimmed by 3 bases and J by 6 bases, 12 bases remained unmatched. Germline CDR1 SGHRS, CDR2 YFSETQ. The CDR3 bases are TGCGCCAGCAGCTGGGGGAGTAGCGGGGGGCCCAGCAATGAGCAGTTCTTC. Encoded protein: CASSWGSSGGPSNEQFF.

The gene calls are TRBV12-3 or TRBV12-4 and TRBJ2-7; D may be TRBD2 (5 bases). The J call could be wrong; TRBJ2-5 is a better fit for the DNA end. This CDR3 comprises 14 residues. The DNA of the CDR3 is TGTGCCAGCAGATTGGGGAGTGGTTACGAGACCCAGTACTTC. Protein sequence: CASRLGSGYETQYF.

The chain joins TRBV4-3 to TRBJ2-3; TRBD2 agrees at 7 bases. The germline gives CDR1 LGHNA, CDR2 YSLEER. Trimming cost V 0 bases and J 10 bases; bases outside gene matches: 13. This CDR3 region has 16 residues. The CDR3 region is CASSQEWRLGLGAQYF. The CDR3 DNA follows: TGCGCCAGCAGCCAAGAGTGGAGATTAGGACTAGGCGCGCAGTATTTT.

This clonotype came up once. This chain links TRBV7-6 with TRBJ1-2; 7 bases are a match to TRBD1. With 5 bases clipped from V and 3 bases from J, the junction kept 3 bases outside the gene matches. Germline V CDR1 and CDR2: SGHVS, FNYEAQ. CDR3 length equals 13 residues. CDR3 nucleotide sequence: TGTGCCAGCAGCCGACAGGGAGACTATGGCTACACCTTC. Translating it yields CASSRQGDYGYTF. Together with reference TRBV7-6 and TRBJ1-2, the CDR3 gives the full variable domain: GAGVSQSPRYKVTKRGQDVALRCDPISGHVSLYWYRQALGQGPEFLTYFNYEAQQDKSGLPNDRFSAERPEGSISTLTIQRTEQRDSAMYRCASSRQGDYGYTFGSGTRLTVV.

The chain's CDR3 is CASSPGVGGVAKNIQYF. In nucleotides, the CDR3 is TGTGCCAGCTCACCAGGGGTCGGGGGCGTCGCCAAAAACATTCAGTACTTC. V gene TRBV18 combines with J gene TRBJ2-4; D is perhaps TRBD1 or TRBD2 (6 bases each). CDR1 is KGHSH, CDR2 LQKENI, per germline. This CDR3 is built from 17 residues. V gave up 2 bases and J gave up 1 base, with 15 bases separating them. Together with reference TRBV18 and TRBJ2-4, the CDR3 gives the full variable domain: NAGVMQNPRHLVRRRGQEARLRCSPMKGHSHVYWYRQLPEEGLKFMVYLQKENIIDESGMPKERFSAEFPKEGPSILRIQQVVRGDSAAYFCASSPGVGGVAKNIQYFGAGTRLSVL.

The chain uses TRBV29-1 and TRBJ2-3; D is unclear. V lost 5 bases and J lost 1, with 13 bases in between. The CDR3 spans 14 residues. The V gene's germline CDR1 is SQVTM and CDR2 ANQGSEA. In DNA, the CDR3 is TGCAGCGTTATAGAAAACCACCGCACAGATACGCAGTATTTT. Translated, it gives CSVIENHRTDTQYF.

This chain connects TRBV15 to TRBJ2-1, with D perhaps assigned TRBD1 or TRBD2 (5 bases each). CDR1 and CDR2 (germline): LNHNV, YYDKDF (reference sequence). The CDR3 has 17 residues. V lost 0 bases to trimming and J lost 3 bases, with 15 bases between them. The CDR3 DNA reads as TGTGCCACCAGCAGAGAAGTACGGGACGCCTTCTACAATGAGCAGTTCTTC. Its translation is CATSREVRDAFYNEQFF. Full variable domain (missing parts from reference TRBV15 and TRBJ2-1): DAMVIQNPRYQVTQFGKPVTLSCSQTLNHNVMYWYQQKSSQAPKLLFHYYDKDFNNEADTPDNFQSRRPNTSFCFLDIRSPGLGDTAMYLCATSREVRDAFYNEQFFGPGTRLTVL.

This clonotype came up once. An end of the junction does not agree with germline; a read error may underlie this. The chain uses TRBV14 and TRBJ1-6; perhaps TRBD1 as D (5 bases). Germline assignment: CDR1 SGHDN and CDR2 FVKESK. The CDR3 is 15 residues long. The CDR3 reads CASSQSQGGRSALHF. Written as DNA, the CDR3 is TGTGCCAGCAGCCAATCGCAGGGAGGCCGTTCAGCCCTCCACTTT.

This clonotype was seen a few times. The rearrangement links TRBV4-3 to TRBJ2-3, with unresolved D. Germline assignment: CDR1 LGHNA and CDR2 YSLEER. The CDR3 is made up of 13 amino acids. V was trimmed by 0 bases and J by 8 bases, leaving 9 bases between them. The CDR3 here is CASSQEDTGTQYF. Written as DNA, the CDR3 is TGCGCCAGCAGCCAAGAAGATACGGGTACGCAGTATTTT.

This chain connects TRBV12-3 or TRBV12-4 to TRBJ1-6; D is undetermined. V lost 2 bases to trimming and J lost 0 bases, with 5 bases between them. CDR3 size: 15 residues. In DNA form, the CDR3 reads TGTGCCAGCAGTTTATCGAGCTCCTATAATTCACCCCTCCACTTT. This encodes CASSLSSSYNSPLHF.

This chain joins TRBV20-1 and TRBJ1-6; 7 bases map to TRBD1. The length of the CDR3 is 15 residues. Germline V CDR1 and CDR2: DFQATT, SNEGSKA (reference sequence). V dropped 3 bases and J dropped 6; count of bases not matched to a gene: 8. Written as DNA, the CDR3 is TGCAGTGCTAGGCAGACAGGGAATCGTAATTCACCCCTCCACTTT. Translating gives CSARQTGNRNSPLHF.

This clonotype was recorded a few times. J is TRBJ2-7 and V is TRBV9; 8 nucleotides match TRBD1. CDR3 length equals 15 residues. V lost 0 bases and J lost 5; bases outside the gene matches: 7. Germline V gene data show CDR1 as SGDLS and CDR2 as YYNGEE. The CDR3 nucleotides are TGTGCCAGCAGCGTAGGTACAGGGGGTTTCGACGAGCAGTACTTC. Its protein is CASSVGTGGFDEQYF.

This clonotype has a count of ten or more. At one of its ends the junction is not consistent with the germline gene, which may arise from a read error. The chain employs TRBV5-1 and TRBJ2-1; D perhaps matches TRBD2 (7 bases). This CDR3 is 15 amino acids long. From germline, CDR1 is SGHRS and CDR2 YFSETQ. Here the CDR3 DNA reads TGTGCCAGCAGCCTAGGGGGGGGCTCCTACAATGAGCAGTTCTTC. Translated: CASSLGGGSYNEQFF. The full variable domain, in which reference TRBV5-1 and TRBJ2-1 provide the parts outside the CDR3, is KAGVTQTPRYLIKTRGQQVTLSCSPISGHRSVSWYQQTPGQGLQFLFEYFSETQRNKGNFPGRFSGRQFSNSRSEMNVSTLELGDSALYLCASSLGGGSYNEQFFGPGTRLTVL.

The rearrangement links TRBV12-3 or TRBV12-4 to TRBJ2-2, with a tentative D call TRBD2 (8 bases). The CDR3 length is 15 residues. V shed 6 bases and J shed 5 bases, with 16 bases lying between them. DNA for the CDR3: TGTGCCAGCAGACGTCGGGAGGGGGCGACCGGGGAGCTGTTTTTT. Amino acids: CASRRREGATGELFF.

The rearrangement joins TRBV4-3 to TRBJ2-1; D perhaps matches TRBD1 (5 bases). The CDR3 covers 16 residues. Germline values: CDR1 LGHNA, CDR2 YSLEER. The V end was cut by 0 bases, the J end by 2 bases, with 11 bases between. The CDR3 loop is CASSQDPVTAYNEQFF. The CDR3 DNA reads as TGCGCCAGCAGCCAAGATCCTGTGACAGCCTACAATGAGCAGTTCTTC.

J is TRBJ1-4 and V is TRBV6-2 or TRBV6-3; 8 bases line up with TRBD1. The CDR3 totals 16 residues. The V segment lost 5 bases and the J segment 8 bases; nucleotides outside the gene matches: 13. CDR1 is MNHEY and CDR2 is SVGEGT in the germline V gene. Here the CDR3 reads CASSALRLDRAEKLFF. For the CDR3, the DNA is TGTGCCAGCAGTGCATTGCGACTGGACAGGGCCGAAAAACTGTTTTTT.

Worth noting for this clonotype: A much larger clone lies a single base off, so this may be a read error. The V gene is TRBV4-3, the J gene TRBJ1-4; TRBD1 matches at 8 bases. The CDR3 runs to 15 residues. Germline lookup yields CDR1 LGHNA and CDR2 YSLEER. Trimming at V came to 5 bases and at J to 8 bases, leaving 10 bases not matched to a gene. In DNA, the CDR3 is TGCGCCAGCAGCGCCCAGGGGGCGGAAGAGGAAAAACTGTTTTTT. It specifies CASSAQGAEEEKLFF.

On this clonotype: Its ends do not fully match the called genes, so a read error is possible. The rearrangement uses TRBV5-1 and TRBJ2-1; 8 bases align to TRBD2. CDR1 is SGHRS, CDR2 YFSETQ, per germline. The CDR3 covers 16 residues. Here the CDR3 DNA reads TGCGCCAGCAGCGCGACCGGGGGGGCGAACACCGGGGAGCTGTTCTTC. It specifies CASSATGGANTGELFF.